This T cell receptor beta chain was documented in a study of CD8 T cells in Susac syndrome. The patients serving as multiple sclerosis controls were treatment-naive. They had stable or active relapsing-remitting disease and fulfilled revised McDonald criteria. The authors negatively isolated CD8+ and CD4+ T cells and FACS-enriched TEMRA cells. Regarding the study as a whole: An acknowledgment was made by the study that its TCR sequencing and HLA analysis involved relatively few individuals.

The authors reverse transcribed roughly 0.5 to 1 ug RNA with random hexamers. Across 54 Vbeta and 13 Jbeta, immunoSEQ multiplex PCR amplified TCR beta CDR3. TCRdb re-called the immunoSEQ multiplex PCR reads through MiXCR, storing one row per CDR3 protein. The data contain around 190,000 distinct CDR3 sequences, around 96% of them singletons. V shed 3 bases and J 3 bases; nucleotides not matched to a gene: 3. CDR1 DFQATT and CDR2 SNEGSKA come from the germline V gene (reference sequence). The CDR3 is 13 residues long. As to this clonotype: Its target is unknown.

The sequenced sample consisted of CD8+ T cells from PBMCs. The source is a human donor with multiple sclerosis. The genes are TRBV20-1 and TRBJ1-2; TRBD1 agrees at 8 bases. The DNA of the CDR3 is TGCAGTGCTAGGGACAGGGCGTACTATGGCTACACCTTC. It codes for CSARDRAYYGYTF.